This T cell receptor beta chain emerged from a study of beta chain features in type 1 diabetes (dated by TCRdb to the late 2010s). Regarding the complete study: No differences in mean age, gender distribution, total cell number or subset yield were found between patients and healthy donors. A total of around 110,000,000 sorted cells were examined across all samples, and RNA yield correlated strongly with the number of cells per subset. In the study, recently diagnosed type 1 diabetes patients and matched healthy donors were compared on the TCRB repertoires of their sorted circulating CD4+ T cell subsets. Regulatory and stem cell-like memory subsets were obtained from only 8 patients and roughly eight healthy donors, while naive and central memory subsets were obtained from all 30 or so donors.

The entire isolated RNA was reverse transcribed using the High Capacity cDNA Reverse Transcription Kit, and thus expressed TCRB transcripts were sequenced. Deep immunoSEQ sequencing was performed on naive, central memory and regulatory T cell samples, with an average of about 3.57 million total reads per sample. After sorted cells were lysed in RLT buffer, RNA was extracted with DNase-treated RNeasy Micro or Mini kits, with the choice depending on cell number. To prevent cross-contamination, every cell subset was processed on its own, while patient and healthy donor samples were processed together. Using the immunoSEQ multiplex PCR, TCRB sequences were amplified from cDNA into 87-bp fragments spanning the CDR3 region. Sequencing of the amplicons was performed on the Illumina HiSeq platform. The original methods were these. PCR bias was computationally corrected using synthetic template baselines, reads within Hamming distance 2 were collapsed, and singletons that could not be merged were discarded. Reads were aligned against IMGT to assign V, D and J genes, CDR3 length and insertions or deletions at six rearrangement sites. Clonotype counts were normalized to sorted cell number within each subset before computing true diversity and Gini coefficients with the tcR R package. The overlap coefficient, calculated on TCRB nucleotide sequences, was used to measure repertoire sharing. Entries here come from immuneACCESS through TCRdb and include only in-frame sequences with V and J called. Some clones fail to appear in such tables; in the studies checked, an unresolved V gene covers under half of the shortfall, and the cause of the remainder is unknown. Clone size and V and J calls were adopted from that table, with D and trimming inferred from the DNA. This sample lists roughly 40,000 clones; 64% were detected once. The ten largest make up approximately 2% of the sample.

V is cut back by 6 bases and J by 6 bases, with 9 bases in the junction unmatched. The CDR1 and CDR2 encoded by the germline V gene are MNHNS and SASEGT. Spanning cysteine to phenylalanine, the CDR3 consists of 14 amino acids. Only CDR3 DNA remains: 42 bases, in frame from the first base. From each donor, a single peripheral blood sample of around 0.12 L on average was drawn into heparinised tubes. A BD FACSAria II and a panel including CD45RO, CCR7, CD25, CD127, CD95 and CD27 were used to sort naive, central memory, regulatory and stem cell-like memory CD4+ T cells. All sorted populations exceeded 95% purity. Right away, PBMCs were isolated by Lymphoprep density gradient centrifugation and were stained directly, with no culture step. So that batch effects would be minimized, each experiment stained and sorted samples in pairs, pairing one healthy donor with one patient. Comments on this clone: No antigen is known for it. No clone much larger than this one lies a single base away; base qualities are absent.

General conclusions and limits of the study: Because small numbers of individuals were included in the HLA sub-analyses, any influence of HLA type on TCRB rearrangement was left unresolved. PCR may preferentially amplify shorter templates, but because patient and control samples were amplified and corrected together, any resulting skew would affect both groups equally. Naive, central memory and regulatory TCRB repertoires appeared to be more alike among patients than among healthy donors. Because cDNA rather than genomic DNA was sequenced, highly expressing activated cells could have been over-represented, although no difference in activation and CD3 levels was found between groups. In all four CD4+ subsets, TCRB CDR3 length was moderately but significantly shorter in type 1 diabetes patients. At VDJ recombination sites, type 1 diabetes patients had fewer insertions and more deleted nucleotides, which implies abnormalities in thymic rearrangement.

This TCR came from a woman aged 25 to 39 in good health. The chain employs TRBV6-1 and TRBJ2-7; 9 junctional bases match TRBD1. The material sequenced was Tregs from blood. What this sample's cell subset or site label stands for: regulatory CD4+ T cells. The CDR3 loop reads CASRHGGQGGEQYF. The nucleotide sequence reads TGTGCCAGCAGGCACGGGGGACAGGGAGGCGAGCAGTACTTC.